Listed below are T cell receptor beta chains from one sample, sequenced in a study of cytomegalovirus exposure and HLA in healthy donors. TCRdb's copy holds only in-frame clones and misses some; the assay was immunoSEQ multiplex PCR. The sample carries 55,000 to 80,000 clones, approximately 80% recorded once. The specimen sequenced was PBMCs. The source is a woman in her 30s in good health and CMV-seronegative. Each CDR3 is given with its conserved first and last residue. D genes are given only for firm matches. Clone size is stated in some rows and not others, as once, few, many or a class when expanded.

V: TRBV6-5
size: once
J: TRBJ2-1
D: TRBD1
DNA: TGTGCCAGCAGTTACTTACAGGGGGCTCAGGAGGAGCAGTTCTTC
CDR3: CASSYLQGAQEEQFF

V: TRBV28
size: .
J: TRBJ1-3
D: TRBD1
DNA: TGTGCCAGCAGTCCTGGGACAGTCACTGGAAACACCATATATTTT
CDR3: CASSPGTVTGNTIYF

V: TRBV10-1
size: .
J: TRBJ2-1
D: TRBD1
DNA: TGCGCCAGCAGTGGACAGGGACCCTACAATGAGCAGTTCTTC
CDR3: CASSGQGPYNEQFF

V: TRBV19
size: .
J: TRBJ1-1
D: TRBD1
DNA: TGTGCCAGTAGTGTCAAGGGGGCTGGTACTGAAGCTTTCTTT
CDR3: CASSVKGAGTEAFF

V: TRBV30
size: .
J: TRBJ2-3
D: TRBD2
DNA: TGTGCCTGGACCTATAGCGGGGGGGACACAGATACGCAGTATTTT
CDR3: CAWTYSGGDTDTQYF

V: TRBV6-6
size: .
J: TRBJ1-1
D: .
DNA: TGTGCCAGCAGTCCCTGGACAGATCGAATTAACACTGAAGCTTTCTTT
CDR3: CASSPWTDRINTEAFF

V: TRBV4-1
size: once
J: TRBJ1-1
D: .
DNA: TGCGCCAGCACAAAGGGAGCAGGGGACACTGAAGCTTTCTTT
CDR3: CASTKGAGDTEAFF

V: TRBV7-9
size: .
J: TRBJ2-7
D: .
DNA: TGTGCCAGCAGCTTAAGGGAGGCGGGGACCTACGAGCAGTACTTC
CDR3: CASSLREAGTYEQYF

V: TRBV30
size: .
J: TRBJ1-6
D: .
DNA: TGTGCCTGGAGGGGAGTCGGGGATAATTCACCCCTCCACTTT
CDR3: CAWRGVGDNSPLHF

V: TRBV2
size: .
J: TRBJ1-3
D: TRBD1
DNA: TGTGCCAGCAGTACAGGGGTATCTGGAAACACCATATATTTT
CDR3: CASSTGVSGNTIYF

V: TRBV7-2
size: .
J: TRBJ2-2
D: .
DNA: TGTGCCAGCAGGGGGGGGCGCACCGGGGAGCTGTTTTTT
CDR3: CASRGGRTGELFF

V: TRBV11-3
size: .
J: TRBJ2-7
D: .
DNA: TGTGCCAGCAGCCCTCCCAGGGTTTCCTACGAGCAGTACTTC
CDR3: CASSPPRVSYEQYF

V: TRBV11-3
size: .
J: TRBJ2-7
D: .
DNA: TGTGCCAGCAGCCGCGGGGGCCTATCCTACGAGCAGTACTTC
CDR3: CASSRGGLSYEQYF

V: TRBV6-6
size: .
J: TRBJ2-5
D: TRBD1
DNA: TGTGCCAGCAGTTACTCCAGGGGACAGGGCCAAGAGACCCAGTACTTC
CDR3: CASSYSRGQGQETQYF

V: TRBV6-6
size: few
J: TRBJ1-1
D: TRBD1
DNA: TGTGCCAGCAGTGCGGGACAGATCACTGAAGCTTTCTTT
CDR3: CASSAGQITEAFF

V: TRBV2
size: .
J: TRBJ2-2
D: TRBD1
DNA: TGTGCCGGACGACAGGGGGCCACCGGGGAGCTGTTTTTT
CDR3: CAGRQGATGELFF

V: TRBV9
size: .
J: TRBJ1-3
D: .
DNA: TGTGCCAGCAGCCAAAGTGGAGGAATGGATAGCTCTGGAAACACCATATATTTT
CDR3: CASSQSGGMDSSGNTIYF

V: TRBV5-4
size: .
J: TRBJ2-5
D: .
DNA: TGTGCCAGCAGCTTTAGGTCGGGGGAAGAGACCCAGTACTTC
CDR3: CASSFRSGEETQYF

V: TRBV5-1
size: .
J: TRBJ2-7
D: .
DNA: TGCGCCAGCAGCTTGGGGGGCACGTTCTACGAGCAGTACTTC
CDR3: CASSLGGTFYEQYF

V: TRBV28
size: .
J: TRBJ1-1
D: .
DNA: TGTGCCAGCAGCAACCCACGGGAAGCTTTCTTT
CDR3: CASSNPREAFF

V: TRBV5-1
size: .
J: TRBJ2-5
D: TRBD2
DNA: TGCGCCAGCAGCCCGGTCCTTGGGGGGGGATCAGAGTACTTC
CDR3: CASSPVLGGGSEYF

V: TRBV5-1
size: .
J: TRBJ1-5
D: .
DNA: TGCGCCAGCAGCCTCAGGGTTGGGGATCAGCCCCAGCATTTT
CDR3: CASSLRVGDQPQHF

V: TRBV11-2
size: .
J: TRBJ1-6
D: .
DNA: TGTGCCAGCAGCTTAAGTCACAGATACTATAATTCACCCCTCCACTTT
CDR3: CASSLSHRYYNSPLHF

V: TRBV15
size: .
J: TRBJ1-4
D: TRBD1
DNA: TGTGCCACCAGGAGAACAGGGGTTGGAGAAAAACTGTTTTTT
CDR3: CATRRTGVGEKLFF

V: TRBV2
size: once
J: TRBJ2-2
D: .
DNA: TGTGCCAGCAGTGCGGTTGCAATCAAAAACACCGGGGAGCTGTTTTTT
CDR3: CASSAVAIKNTGELFF

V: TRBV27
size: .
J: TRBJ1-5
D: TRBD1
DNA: TGTGCCAGCAGTTCCGAACCGACAGGGGGCTTCCAGCCCCAGCATTTT
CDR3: CASSSEPTGGFQPQHF

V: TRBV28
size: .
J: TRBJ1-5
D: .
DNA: TGTGCCAGCAGTTTCGAGGGGGGGTATCAGCCCCAGCATTTT
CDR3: CASSFEGGYQPQHF

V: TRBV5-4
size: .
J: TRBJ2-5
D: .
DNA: TGTGCCACCGGGTGGAGGGGACAAGAGACCCAGTACTTC
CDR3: CATGWRGQETQYF

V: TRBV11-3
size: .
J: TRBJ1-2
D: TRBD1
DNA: TGTGCCAGCAGCTTACAGGACAGGGGGGATGGCTACACCTTC
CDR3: CASSLQDRGDGYTF

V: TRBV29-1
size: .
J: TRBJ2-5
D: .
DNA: TGCAGCGTTGACAGGGCCGGGACCCAGTACTTC
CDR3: CSVDRAGTQYF

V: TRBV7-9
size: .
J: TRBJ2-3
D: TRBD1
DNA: TGTGCCAGCAGCCCGGACAGGGGCCCGGATACGCAGTATTTT
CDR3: CASSPDRGPDTQYF

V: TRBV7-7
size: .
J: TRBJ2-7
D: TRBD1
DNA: TGTGCCAGCAGCTTAGGGACAGGGGGCCCCTACGAGCAGTACTTC
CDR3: CASSLGTGGPYEQYF

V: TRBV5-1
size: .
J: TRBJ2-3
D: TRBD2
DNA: TGCGCCAGCAGTTTATCTGGGAGCGGGGGAGGTGATACGCAGTATTTT
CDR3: CASSLSGSGGGDTQYF

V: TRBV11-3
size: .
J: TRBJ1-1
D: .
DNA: TGTGCCAGCAGCCCCCCGCAGGCGAACACTGAAGCTTTCTTT
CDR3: CASSPPQANTEAFF

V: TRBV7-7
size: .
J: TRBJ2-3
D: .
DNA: TGTGCCAGCAGCCCTCAGGGCCCGACGGATACGCAGTATTTT
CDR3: CASSPQGPTDTQYF